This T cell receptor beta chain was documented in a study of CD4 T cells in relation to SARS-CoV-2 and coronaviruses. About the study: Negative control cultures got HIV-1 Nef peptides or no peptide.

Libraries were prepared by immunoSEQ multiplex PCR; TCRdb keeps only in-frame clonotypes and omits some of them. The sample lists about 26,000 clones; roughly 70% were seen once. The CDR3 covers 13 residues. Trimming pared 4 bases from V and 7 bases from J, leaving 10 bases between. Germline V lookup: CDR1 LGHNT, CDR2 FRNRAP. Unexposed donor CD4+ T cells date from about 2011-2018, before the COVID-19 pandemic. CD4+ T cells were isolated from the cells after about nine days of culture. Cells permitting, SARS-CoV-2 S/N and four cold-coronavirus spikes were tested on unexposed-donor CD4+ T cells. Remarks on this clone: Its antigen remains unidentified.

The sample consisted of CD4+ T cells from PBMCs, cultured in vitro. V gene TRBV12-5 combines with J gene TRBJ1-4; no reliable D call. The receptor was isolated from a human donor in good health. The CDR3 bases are TGTGCTAGTGGTTCTGACGGATTTGAAAAACTGTTTTTT. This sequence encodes CASGSDGFEKLFF. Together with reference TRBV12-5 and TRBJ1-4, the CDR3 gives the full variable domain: DARVTQTPRHKVTEMGQEVTMRCQPILGHNTVFWYRQTMMQGLELLAYFRNRAPLDDSGMPKDRFSAEMPDATLATLKIQPSEPRDSAVYFCASGSDGFEKLFFGSGTQLSVL.